These 13 T cell receptor beta chains came from one sample sequenced in a study of blood T cell repertoires in COVID-19 (dated by TCRdb to 2018 to 2020). Receptor libraries were prepared by the immunoSEQ multiplex PCR assay. The immuneACCESS repertoire file appears here via TCRdb, limited to in-frame rearrangements. These files lack a portion of the clones; in checked studies, under half of the deficit traces to unresolved V genes, and the cause of the others is not known. A total of 250,000 to 300,000 clones appear in this sample, roughly nine tenths of them only once. The ten largest clones represent approximately 12% of the sample. Sequenced sample: peripheral blood. The origin of the receptors is a woman aged 25 to 39 with COVID-19, enrolled during active disease.

This chain's CDR3 is CASSPQTSGGYNEQFF. CDR3 coding DNA: TGTGCCAGCTCACCCCAAACTAGCGGGGGCTACAATGAGCAGTTCTTC. The rearrangement links TRBV18 to TRBJ2-1; 11 bases fit TRBD2. V dropped 3 bases and J dropped 3; count of bases not matched to a gene: 4. CDR1 KGHSH and CDR2 LQKENI come from the germline V gene. The CDR3 runs to 16 residues. Filled out from reference TRBV18 and TRBJ2-1, the complete variable domain reads NAGVMQNPRHLVRRRGQEARLRCSPMKGHSHVYWYRQLPEEGLKFMVYLQKENIIDESGMPKERFSAEFPKEGPSILRIQQVVRGDSAAYFCASSPQTSGGYNEQFFGPGTRLTVL.

The chain carries TRBV6-6 and TRBJ2-3, with TRBD2 identical over 12 bases. V was clipped by 7 bases and J by 4 bases; unmatched bases: 3. In germline, CDR1 is MNHNY, CDR2 SVGAGI (reference sequence). The CDR3 totals 14 residues. The CDR3 is CASNPSGGADTQYF. As DNA, the CDR3 is TGTGCCAGCAACCCTAGCGGGGGGGCAGATACGCAGTATTTT.

The chain links TRBV6-5 to TRBJ2-3, with unresolved D. Germline CDR1 MNHEY, CDR2 SVGAGI. The CDR3 consists of 12 residues. V lost 7 bases and J lost 0, with 5 bases in between. The CDR3 DNA reads as TGTGCCAGCATGACTAGCACAGATACGCAGTATTTT. It translates to CASMTSTDTQYF.

CDR3 coding DNA: TGCGCCAGCAGCTTGGCCCCAGACAGGGGCAACGTCCTGACTTTC. This codes for CASSLAPDRGNVLTF. The chain has TRBV5-1 and TRBJ2-6; 8 bases agree with TRBD1. This CDR3 region has 15 residues. The V and J ends lost 0 bases and 9 bases, in that order; junction bases with no gene match: 5. Germline CDR1 SGHRS, CDR2 YFSETQ.

Notes on this clone: This specimen includes other DNA sequences encoding the same CDR3. The genes are TRBV27 and TRBJ1-2, with D possibly being TRBD1 (6 bases). V gave up 2 bases and J gave up 8 bases, with 12 bases separating them. Germline loops: CDR1 MNHEY, CDR2 SMNVEV (reference sequence). The CDR3 loop spans 13 amino acids. The CDR3 loop is CASSLNRAGGYTF. In nucleotides, the CDR3 is TGTGCCAGCAGTTTAAACAGGGCTGGGGGCTACACCTTC.

The chain combines TRBV11-2 with TRBJ2-1, with 11 nucleotides matching TRBD2. CDR3 length equals 16 residues. Germline V gives CDR1 SGHAT, CDR2 FQNNGV. V was clipped by 4 bases and J by 2 bases; unmatched bases: 4. This chain's CDR3 is CASSSRLAGTYNEQFF. CDR3 sequence (DNA): TGTGCCAGCAGCTCGAGACTAGCGGGGACCTACAATGAGCAGTTCTTC.

This chain links TRBV5-6 with TRBJ2-2, with 7 bases matching TRBD1. CDR1 and CDR2 (germline): SGHDT, YYEEEE. After removal of 4 bases from V and 6 bases from J, the junction contained 9 bases not matched to a gene. The CDR3 has 15 amino acids. The CDR3 coding sequence is TGTGCCAGCAGCCACGGGACAGCCTCGTCCGGGGAGCTGTTTTTT. This sequence encodes CASSHGTASSGELFF.

The rearrangement links TRBV5-1 to TRBJ1-1, with 7 bases that match TRBD1. Germline V CDR1 and CDR2: SGHRS, YFSETQ. The CDR3 runs 14 residues. With V trimmed by 4 bases and J by 1 base, 4 bases remained unmatched. The CDR3: CASSTRTGNTEAFF. The CDR3 DNA is TGCGCCAGCAGCACCCGGACAGGGAACACTGAAGCTTTCTTT.

The chain joins TRBV6-5 to TRBJ2-5; D perhaps matches TRBD2 (5 bases). The CDR3 has 13 residues. In germline, CDR1 is MNHEY, CDR2 SVGAGI. V dropped 7 bases and J dropped 1 base, with 10 bases sitting between them. The CDR3 DNA is TGTGCCAGCAACGGGGTACTCCAAGAGACCCAGTACTTC. Translation gives CASNGVLQETQYF.

The rearrangement joins TRBV7-2 to TRBJ2-5, with 8 bases identical to TRBD2. This CDR3 contains 15 residues. Losses at the gene ends were 4 bases for V and 2 bases for J; bases not matched to a gene: 6. Per the germline V gene, CDR1 is SGHTA and CDR2 is FQGNSA. The CDR3 sequence: CASSSYSGAQETQYF. The CDR3 nucleotides read TGTGCCAGCAGCTCATATAGCGGGGCACAAGAGACCCAGTACTTC. Drawing the rest from reference TRBV7-2 and TRBJ2-5, the complete variable domain is GAGVSQSPSNKVTEKGKDVELRCDPISGHTALYWYRQSLGQGLEFLIYFQGNSAPDKSGLPSDRFSAERTGGSVSTLTIQRTQQEDSAVYLCASSSYSGAQETQYFGPGTRLLVL.

This rearrangement joins TRBV5-1 to TRBJ1-1; TRBD1 aligns across 7 bases. Germline V gene data show CDR1 as SGHRS and CDR2 as YFSETQ. The CDR3 runs to 13 residues. V gave up 3 bases and J gave up 4 bases; unmatched junction bases: 3. The CDR3 region is CASSSGQATEAFF. CDR3 DNA sequence: TGCGCCAGCAGCTCTGGACAGGCCACTGAAGCTTTCTTT.

J is TRBJ2-3 and V is TRBV4-1; no firm D call. The length of the CDR3 is 15 residues. Trimming stripped 0 bases from V and 7 bases from J, with 14 bases between. Germline V gene lookup returns CDR1 MGHRA and CDR2 YSYEKL. The CDR3 loop reads CASSQDFFQRNTQYF. The CDR3 coding sequence is TGCGCCAGCAGCCAAGATTTTTTTCAGAGGAATACGCAGTATTTT.

This clone appeared once. The gene calls are TRBV29-1 and TRBJ1-1; 7 nucleotides agree with TRBD1. V trimming: 7 bases; J trimming: 1 base; junction bases outside the gene matches: 6. Per the germline V gene, CDR1 is SQVTM and CDR2 is ANQGSEA. The CDR3 is made up of 13 amino acids. CDR3 DNA: TGCAGCGCATCGACAGGGAGGAACACTGAAGCTTTCTTT. Translation gives CSASTGRNTEAFF.